The TCR beta chain described here comes from a study of blood T cell repertoires in COVID-19. Turning to the study itself: PBMCs, B-cell-depleted T cells, or T cells were the source of the cDNA or gDNA that made up the material.

This clone was seen a single time. Trimming took off 5 bases at V and 7 bases at J, with 12 bases between the two ends. CDR3 size: 12 residues. Germline CDR1 reads SGHAT; CDR2 reads FQNNGV. Original data processing: The assay estimated nucleated cells by amplifying reference gene primers. The table came from immunoSEQ multiplex PCR; TCRdb's copy has only in-frame clones and leaves some out. V and J calls and clone size are those listed in that table; D and trimming were worked out from the DNA. The data contain about 280,000 clones, roughly 87% of them singletons. The J gene is TRBJ2-7, the V gene TRBV11-2; tentatively, D is TRBD1 (6 bases). The specimen was peripheral blood. The TCR comes from a man aged 18 to 30 with active or convalescent COVID-19. CDR3 nucleotide sequence: TGTGCCAGCAGCCAGGACAGCTTTGAGCAGTACTTC. Translating gives CASSQDSFEQYF.